The 21 T cell receptor beta chains listed next were all sequenced from one sample in a study of T cell repertoires in cytomegalovirus infection. TCRdb passed the reads through MiXCR, listing each CDR3 protein once. There are fewer than 350,000 distinct CDR3 sequences in the sample; 8% to 9.5% occur only once, and 3.5% to 4.5% lies in the top ten. Source material: PBMCs. These TCRs come from a human donor in good health (CMV status not recorded). Some clones in this sample may be carry-over from other donors' samples.

There are many counts of this clonotype. This chain connects TRBV11-1 to TRBJ2-7; D unclear. CDR1 is SGHAT and CDR2 is FQDESV in the germline V gene (reference sequence). V was pared by 5 bases and J by 3 bases, with 5 bases between. CDR3 length: 11 amino acids. CDR3 bases: TGTGCCAGCAGCGAGCTCTACGAGCAGTACTTC. Encoded protein: CASSELYEQYF.

This clonotype has only a few counts. V is TRBV28 and J is TRBJ2-7; the D call may be TRBD1 or TRBD2 (5 bases each). V was shortened by 10 bases and J by 2 bases, with 12 bases between the two germline ends. This CDR3 has 12 amino acids. Germline values: CDR1 MDHEN, CDR2 SYDVKM. For the CDR3, the DNA is TGTGCCACCCAGGTGGGACCCTACGAGCAGTACTTC. This sequence encodes CATQVGPYEQYF. The full variable domain, its missing parts supplied by reference TRBV28 and TRBJ2-7, is DVKVTQSSRYLVKRTGEKVFLECVQDMDHENMFWYRQDPGLGLRLIYFSYDVKMKEKGDIPEGYSVSREKKERFSLILESASTNQTSMYLCATQVGPYEQYFGPGTRLTVT.

Many counts were recorded for this clonotype. J is TRBJ2-1 and V is TRBV19, with a tentative D call TRBD2 (6 bases). The CDR3 runs 14 residues. Germline V lookup: CDR1 LNHDA, CDR2 SQIVND (reference sequence). V was clipped by 2 bases and J by 8 bases, with 13 bases between them. CDR3 residues: CASSINNRGDEQFF. CDR3 in DNA: TGTGCCAGTAGTATAAACAACCGCGGGGATGAGCAGTTCTTC.

This clonotype was counted at least ten times. V gene TRBV20-1 combines with J gene TRBJ1-3, with a tentative D call TRBD1 (5 bases). CDR1 DFQATT and CDR2 SNEGSKA come from the germline V gene (reference sequence). Trimming took 6 bases from V and 0 from J, leaving 6 bases between them. CDR3 length: 12 amino acids. The CDR3 DNA reads as TGCAGTGCGGGGCACTCTGGAAACACCATATATTTT. Translated: CSAGHSGNTIYF.

The chain recombines TRBV7-3 with TRBJ2-7; possibly TRBD1 or TRBD2 for D (5 bases each). The CDR3 has 15 residues. V shed 5 bases and J shed 0 bases, with 14 bases lying between them. Germline values: CDR1 SGHTA, CDR2 FQGTGA. CDR3 amino acids: CASSVRPGTSYEQYF. DNA of the CDR3: TGTGCCAGCAGCGTGCGGCCCGGGACCTCCTACGAGCAGTACTTC.

There are many counts of this clonotype. This chain uses TRBV28 with TRBJ2-7, with TRBD2 as a possible D gene (6 bases). The CDR3 spans 15 residues. CDR1 and CDR2 from the germline V gene are MDHEN and SYDVKM. The V gene lost 7 bases and the J gene lost 3 bases, with 19 bases spanning the gap. The CDR3 coding sequence is TGTGCCAGCAATAGCTTCGGGACTTTCAGCTACGAGCAGTACTTC. Its protein product is CASNSFGTFSYEQYF.

The table lists this clonotype with a few counts. V is TRBV27 and J is TRBJ1-1; D might be TRBD1 (6 bases). The CDR3 is made up of 14 amino acids. Germline assignment: CDR1 MNHEY and CDR2 SMNVEV (reference sequence). V lost 6 bases and J 4 bases, leaving 15 bases between the germline ends. CDR3 in DNA: TGTGCCAGCAGGTTACAGGGTCTCGGCACTGAAGCTTTCTTT. Protein sequence: CASRLQGLGTEAFF.

This clonotype has only a few counts. The rearrangement uses TRBV27 and TRBJ2-3; 7 bases line up with TRBD1. The V gene's germline CDR1 is MNHEY and CDR2 SMNVEV (reference sequence). With 5 bases clipped from V and 1 base from J, the junction kept 9 bases outside the gene matches. The CDR3 contains 16 residues. The CDR3 loop reads CASSPLSTGGTDTQYF. CDR3 in DNA: TGTGCCAGCAGTCCGCTCTCAACAGGGGGCACAGATACGCAGTATTTT.

The chain is built from TRBV28 and TRBJ2-5, with 15 bases matching TRBD2. The germline CDR1 and CDR2 sequences are MDHEN and SYDVKM. The CDR3 loop spans 16 amino acids. Losses at the gene ends were 4 bases for V and 5 bases for J; bases not matched to a gene: 5. Written as DNA, the CDR3 is TGTGCCAGCAGTTCCGGGACTAGCGGGAGGAGGGAGACCCAGTACTTC. It is translated as CASSSGTSGRRETQYF.

This chain joins TRBV28 and TRBJ1-5; the D gene is possibly TRBD1 (5 bases). Per the germline V gene, CDR1 is MDHEN and CDR2 is SYDVKM. The CDR3 is 15 residues long. Trimming stripped 5 bases from V and 0 bases from J, with 11 bases between. Here the CDR3 DNA reads TGTGCCAGCAGTGGAGGGGTCCGTAGCAATCAGCCCCAGCATTTT. It yields the protein CASSGGVRSNQPQHF.

V and J are TRBV4-2 and TRBJ2-7; 9 nucleotides agree with TRBD2. This CDR3 is built from 17 residues. CDR1 and CDR2 (germline): LGHNA, YNFKEQ. V shed 0 bases, J shed 4 bases, and the junction held 10 bases outside the gene matches. The CDR3 region has the DNA TGTGCCAGCAGCCAAGAAGAACGCCTAGCGGGGACGTACGAGCAGTACTTC. Amino acid sequence: CASSQEERLAGTYEQYF.

The table lists this clonotype with many counts. J is TRBJ1-1 and V is TRBV12-3 or TRBV12-4; 10 nucleotides match TRBD1. The ends lost 4 bases at V and 2 bases at J; junction bases unmatched: 19. The length of the CDR3 is 20 residues. This CDR3 is CASSSSPGQGLVGGNTEAFF. In nucleotides, the CDR3 is TGTGCCAGCAGTTCATCCCCGGGACAGGGGCTTGTTGGGGGAAACACTGAAGCTTTCTTT.

This sequence joins TRBV5-5 and TRBJ2-1; a weak D match, TRBD1 (6 bases). V lost 4 bases and J 4 bases, leaving 21 bases between the germline ends. Germline V gene sequence: CDR1 SGHKS, CDR2 YYEKEE (reference sequence). This CDR3 spans 17 amino acids. CDR3 DNA: TGTGCCAGCAGCCTGAACAGGGTCGGGTGGGTTTACAATGAGCAGTTCTTC. It translates to CASSLNRVGWVYNEQFF.

This clonotype was seen more than once but under ten times. The chain combines TRBV12-3 or TRBV12-4 with TRBJ2-2; D not certain. This CDR3 is 12 amino acids long. Trimming took 3 bases from V and 4 from J, leaving 3 bases between them. The CDR3 DNA is TGTGCCAGCAGTTTTTTCACCGGGGAGCTGTTTTTT. Translation: CASSFFTGELFF.

This clonotype occurred a few times. The chain joins TRBV20-1 to TRBJ2-5; TRBD1 aligns across 9 bases. The V gene's germline CDR1 is DFQATT and CDR2 SNEGSKA (reference sequence). Unmatched junction bases numbered 4, after V lost 3 bases and J lost 5 bases. The CDR3 consists of 13 residues. The CDR3 loop is CSARGQGRETQYF. The CDR3 DNA reads as TGCAGTGCTAGGGGACAGGGAAGGGAGACCCAGTACTTC.

In its sample, this clonotype was seen a few times. The genes are TRBV19 and TRBJ1-2; D is undetermined. Germline V gene sequence: CDR1 LNHDA, CDR2 SQIVND (reference sequence). The CDR3 has 11 amino acids. The ends were cut back, 7 bases at V and 5 bases at J, with 8 bases in the middle. The CDR3 region is CASTAGYGYTF. Written as DNA, the CDR3 is TGTGCCAGTACGGCAGGATATGGCTACACCTTC.

The chain has TRBV6-2 or TRBV6-3 and TRBJ2-7; D might be TRBD1 (6 bases). The V end lost 6 bases, the J end lost 2 bases, and 8 bases lay between the germline ends. The germline V gene has CDR1 MNHEY and CDR2 SVGEGT. This CDR3 contains 12 residues. The CDR3 sequence: CASRGQPYEQYF. CDR3 DNA sequence: TGTGCCAGCAGGGGACAACCCTACGAGCAGTACTTC.

This clonotype has just a few counts. The chain joins TRBV6-2 or TRBV6-3 to TRBJ1-5; no clear D gene. Trimming cost V 1 base and J 1 base, with 2 bases left between them. CDR1 and CDR2 (germline): MNHEY, SVGEGT. The length of the CDR3 is 13 residues. CDR3 loop: CASSYWSNQPQHF. The CDR3 DNA follows: TGTGCCAGCAGTTACTGGAGCAATCAGCCCCAGCATTTT.

This clonotype was observed at least ten times. The rearrangement links TRBV3-1 to TRBJ1-5, with 9 bases lining up with TRBD1. V gave up 0 bases and J gave up 5 bases; unmatched junction bases: 17. Germline V CDR1 and CDR2: LGHDT, YNNKEL (reference sequence). The CDR3 has 20 amino acids. This CDR3 is CASSQDPGTGYVRGYQPQHF. Here the CDR3 DNA reads TGTGCCAGCAGCCAAGATCCAGGGACAGGGTACGTCCGAGGGTATCAGCCCCAGCATTTT.

This clonotype appeared a few times. The chain has TRBV7-9 and TRBJ2-4; possibly TRBD1 for D (7 bases). This CDR3 is built from 14 residues. V lost 6 bases, J lost 6 bases, and 15 bases lay in between. CDR1 and CDR2 from the germline V gene are SEHNR and FQNEAQ (reference sequence). The chain's CDR3 is CASRPQGGRNIQYF. The CDR3, as DNA: TGTGCCAGCAGACCTCAGGGGGGCAGAAACATTCAGTACTTC. The entire variable domain, with the rest obtained from reference TRBV7-9 and TRBJ2-4, is as follows: DTGVSQNPRHKITKRGQNVTFRCDPISEHNRLYWYRQTLGQGPEFLTYFQNEAQLEKSRLLSDRFSAERPKGSFSTLEIQRTEQGDSAMYLCASRPQGGRNIQYFGAGTRLSVL.

This chain connects TRBV20-1 to TRBJ2-7; 9 bases fit TRBD2. Germline V gives CDR1 DFQATT, CDR2 SNEGSKA (reference sequence). Losses at the gene ends were 6 bases for V and 0 bases for J; bases not matched to a gene: 6. This CDR3 region has 14 residues. The CDR3 is CSARSGGLSYEQYF. Written as DNA, the CDR3 is TGCAGTGCGAGGAGCGGGGGGCTCTCCTACGAGCAGTACTTC.